These 28 T cell receptor beta chains originate from one sample sequenced in a study of cytomegalovirus exposure and HLA in healthy donors. Primers for the PCR totalled 60 Vbeta and 13 Jbeta. Profiling relied on immunoSEQ multiplex PCR, and the TCRdb table lists in-frame clones only, not all of them. The sample contains 160,000 or so clones, 84% of which appear only once. The sample comprised PBMCs. All receptors come from a man between 45 and 60 years old in good health and CMV-seropositive.

The chain joins TRBV4-2 to TRBJ2-3, with 8 bases matching TRBD1. There are 19 residues in the CDR3. Trimming at V came to 1 base and at J to 0 bases, leaving 12 bases not matched to a gene. Per the germline V gene, CDR1 is LGHNA and CDR2 is YNFKEQ. CDR3: CASSQAIPPGTGSTDTQYF. For the CDR3, the DNA is TGTGCCAGCAGCCAAGCTATCCCACCCGGGACAGGAAGCACAGATACGCAGTATTTT.

The chain is built from TRBV5-5 and TRBJ1-2; weak D call: TRBD1 (5 bases). Per germline, CDR1 SGHKS and CDR2 YYEKEE (reference sequence). The CDR3 has 19 residues. V was cut by 4 bases and J by 3 bases, with 28 bases left in between. In nucleotides, the CDR3 is TGTGCCAGCAGCCCCTACCGGAGGGGTGGGTACGGACTGGACTATGGCTACACCTTC. Its translation is CASSPYRRGGYGLDYGYTF.

J is TRBJ1-2 and V is TRBV15; D may be TRBD1 (5 bases). The V end lost 1 base, the J end lost 4 bases, and 7 bases lay between the germline ends. CDR3 size: 13 residues. Germline V CDR1 and CDR2: LNHNV, YYDKDF (reference sequence). For the CDR3, the DNA is TGTGCCACCAGCAGAGGCGACAGCTATGGCTACACCTTC. This sequence encodes CATSRGDSYGYTF.

The CDR3 DNA is TGTGCCAGCAGCGCCCTAACTAGCGGGGTTTACAATGAGCAGTTCTTC. It is translated as CASSALTSGVYNEQFF. The rearrangement uses TRBV9 and TRBJ2-1; 10 bases are a match to TRBD2. Germline V gives CDR1 SGDLS, CDR2 YYNGEE. The CDR3 consists of 16 residues. V dropped 3 bases and J dropped 4; count of bases not matched to a gene: 7.

This chain connects TRBV12-5 to TRBJ1-5; no reliable D call. Germline CDR1 LGHNT, CDR2 FRNRAP. Trimming removed 1 base from V and 5 bases from J, with 9 bases in between. This CDR3 comprises 14 residues. CDR3 residues: CASGLGQKYQPQHF. The CDR3, as DNA: TGTGCTAGTGGTTTGGGGCAGAAATATCAGCCCCAGCATTTT. Together with reference TRBV12-5 and TRBJ1-5, the CDR3 gives the full variable domain: DARVTQTPRHKVTEMGQEVTMRCQPILGHNTVFWYRQTMMQGLELLAYFRNRAPLDDSGMPKDRFSAEMPDATLATLKIQPSEPRDSAVYFCASGLGQKYQPQHFGDGTRLSIL.

V usage is TRBV7-3 and J usage is TRBJ2-3; TRBD2 matches at 13 bases. The CDR3 loop spans 18 amino acids. Trimming cost V 5 bases and J 3 bases; bases outside gene matches: 11. Germline V gene lookup returns CDR1 SGHTA and CDR2 FQGTGA. The CDR3 DNA reads as TGTGCCAGCAGCACGAAAGGACTAGCGGGAGATGTGACAGATACGCAGTATTTT. This encodes CASSTKGLAGDVTDTQYF.

The CDR3: CASSLSSQLGQYF. The DNA for the CDR3 is TGTGCCAGCAGTTTATCGAGTCAACTTGGGCAGTATTTT. The gene calls are TRBV27 and TRBJ2-3; no definite D call. CDR1 and CDR2 (germline): MNHEY, SMNVEV (reference sequence). The CDR3 is 13 amino acids. V shed 0 bases and J shed 11 bases, with 12 bases lying between them.

Details on this clone: The sample carries other DNA sequences with the same CDR3. The chain combines TRBV20-1 with TRBJ1-2, with TRBD1 identical over 7 bases. Germline V CDR1 and CDR2: DFQATT, SNEGSKA (reference sequence). The junction had 3 bases not matched to a gene; V was cut back by 2 bases and J by 9 bases. CDR3 length: 11 residues. CDR3: CSARRGQSYTF. The CDR3 region has the DNA TGCAGTGCTAGAAGGGGGCAGAGCTACACCTTC.

The J gene is TRBJ2-5, the V gene TRBV7-2; TRBD1 might be the D (5 bases). Trimming removed 3 bases at V and 5 bases at J, with 10 bases between. Germline CDR1 SGHTA, CDR2 FQGNSA. The CDR3 is made up of 13 amino acids. This chain's CDR3 is CASSFDRLETQYF. The CDR3 DNA reads as TGTGCCAGCAGCTTCGACAGATTGGAGACCCAGTACTTC.

The chain combines TRBV10-3 with TRBJ1-5; a possible D gene is TRBD1 (5 bases). V was trimmed by 3 bases and J by 0 bases, leaving 9 bases between them. This CDR3 is built from 15 residues. Germline CDR1 is ENHRY and CDR2 is SYGVKD. CDR3 in amino acids: CAISEGAFSNQPQHF. CDR3 nucleotides: TGTGCCATCAGTGAAGGGGCATTTAGCAATCAGCCCCAGCATTTT.

The chain carries TRBV13 and TRBJ2-3, with TRBD2 as a possible D gene (5 bases). Germline V gene lookup returns CDR1 PRHDT and CDR2 FYEKMQ (reference sequence). V was shortened by 5 bases and J by 6 bases, with 21 bases between the two germline ends. CDR3 length: 16 amino acids. This CDR3 reads CASSLRLSSSGDTQYF. In DNA form, the CDR3 reads TGTGCCAGCAGCCTCCGACTATCGAGTTCGGGGGATACGCAGTATTTT. The variable domain in full, with the rest retrieved from reference TRBV13 and TRBJ2-3, is AAGVIQSPRHLIKEKRETATLKCYPIPRHDTVYWYQQGPGQDPQFLISFYEKMQSDKGSIPDRFSAQQFSDYHSELNMSSLELGDSALYFCASSLRLSSSGDTQYFGPGTRLTVL.

The gene calls are TRBV9 and TRBJ1-1; no firm D call. Deletions cut 6 bases from V and 0 bases from J, with 15 bases between. Germline CDR1 and CDR2: SGDLS and YYNGEE. CDR3 length: 15 residues. The DNA of the CDR3 is TGTGCCAGCACCTCTAGCCTCCAGATGAACACTGAAGCTTTCTTT. This translates into CASTSSLQMNTEAFF. Full variable domain (outside the CDR3, taken from reference TRBV9 and TRBJ1-1): DSGVTQTPKHLITATGQRVTLRCSPRSGDLSVYWYQQSLDQGLQFLIQYYNGEERAKGNILERFSAQQFPDLHSELNLSSLELGDSALYFCASTSSLQMNTEAFFGQGTRLTVV.

The J gene is TRBJ2-2, the V gene TRBV19, with D unclear. Germline V gives CDR1 LNHDA, CDR2 SQIVND (reference sequence). The CDR3 contains 13 residues. Trimming left V 3 bases short and J 6 bases short, with 8 bases between. The CDR3 sequence: CASSILRAGELFF. As DNA, the CDR3 is TGTGCCAGTAGTATCCTACGCGCCGGGGAGCTGTTTTTT. Filled out from reference TRBV19 and TRBJ2-2, the complete variable domain reads DGGITQSPKYLFRKEGQNVTLSCEQNLNHDAMYWYRQDPGQGLRLIYYSQIVNDFQKGDIAEGYSVSREKKESFPLTVTSAQKNPTAFYLCASSILRAGELFFGEGSRLTVL.

This chain connects TRBV19 to TRBJ2-3, with D possibly matching TRBD2 (6 bases). The CDR3 is 14 residues long. V lost 2 bases to trimming and J lost 1 base, with 7 bases between them. The germline CDR1 and CDR2 sequences are LNHDA and SQIVND (reference sequence). As DNA, the CDR3 is TGTGCCAGTAGTATAACGGGGGGCACAGATACGCAGTATTTT. Translated, it gives CASSITGGTDTQYF.

This sequence joins TRBV4-2 and TRBJ2-5, with 7 positions matching TRBD2. The CDR3 has 14 amino acids. CDR1 LGHNA and CDR2 YNFKEQ come from the germline V gene. Unmatched junction bases numbered 4, after V lost 1 base and J lost 5 bases. This CDR3 is CASSQAGTMETQYF. The CDR3 DNA reads as TGTGCCAGCAGCCAAGCCGGGACTATGGAGACCCAGTACTTC.

The CDR3 nucleotides are TGCAGCTTTGGACAGGGCCGAGAGACCCAGTACTTC. Encoded protein: CSFGQGRETQYF. The chain recombines TRBV29-1 with TRBJ2-5; 8 bases map to TRBD1. The J segment lost 4 bases and the V segment lost 8 bases, leaving 6 bases of the junction unmatched. The CDR3 sequence is 12 residues long. Germline CDR1 reads SQVTM; CDR2 reads ANQGSEA.

The chain joins TRBV19 to TRBJ1-1, with D maybe TRBD1 (6 bases). The germline CDR1 and CDR2 sequences are LNHDA and SQIVND (reference sequence). Trimming removed 8 bases from V and 1 base from J, with 14 bases in between. The CDR3 consists of 14 residues. CDR3 sequence: CASSPGAWNTEAFF. CDR3 DNA sequence: TGTGCCAGTTCACCAGGGGCCTGGAACACTGAAGCTTTCTTT.

The chain links TRBV5-1 to TRBJ2-3; a possible D gene is TRBD1 (6 bases). Germline V gene lookup returns CDR1 SGHRS and CDR2 YFSETQ. CDR3 length equals 16 residues. Trimming removed 0 bases at V and 6 bases at J, with 17 bases between. The CDR3 DNA reads as TGCGCCAGCAGCTTGGGTCTACAGGGAATTCGCGATACGCAGTATTTT. It translates to CASSLGLQGIRDTQYF.

V and J are TRBV5-1 and TRBJ2-1, with 11 bases identical to TRBD2. The V and J ends lost 3 bases and 0 bases, in that order; junction bases with no gene match: 8. CDR3 length: 18 residues. In germline, CDR1 is SGHRS, CDR2 YFSETQ. The CDR3 loop reads CASSSRTSGSSSYNEQFF. DNA of the CDR3: TGCGCCAGCAGCTCACGGACTAGCGGGTCGAGCTCCTACAATGAGCAGTTCTTC.

The rearrangement joins TRBV9 to TRBJ2-3; TRBD1 matches 11 bases. The length of the CDR3 is 18 residues. V was pared by 3 bases and J by 1 base, with 10 bases of the junction left unmatched. Germline CDR1 and CDR2: SGDLS and YYNGEE. DNA for the CDR3: TGTGCCAGCAGCGCCGGGACAGGGGGTACGAGGGGCACAGATACGCAGTATTTT. This encodes CASSAGTGGTRGTDTQYF.

This clone was picked up a small number of times. The chain has TRBV11-3 and TRBJ2-1; 8 bases are shared with TRBD1. With 0 bases clipped from V and 6 bases from J, the junction kept 13 bases outside the gene matches. The CDR3 runs 18 residues. Germline V gene sequence: CDR1 SGHNT, CDR2 YENEEA. CDR3 DNA sequence: TGTGCCAGCAGCTTAGATTGGGTGGACAGGGCCGGTGTCAATGAGCAGTTCTTC. Protein: CASSLDWVDRAGVNEQFF.

DNA for the CDR3: TGTGCCAGCAGTGAGACTTCTGGGGCCAACGTCCTGACTTTC. It is translated as CASSETSGANVLTF. This rearrangement joins TRBV2 to TRBJ2-6; the D is unclear. Looked up from germline, CDR1 is SNHLY and CDR2 is FYNNEI. The CDR3 loop spans 14 amino acids. Trimming pared 3 bases from V and 1 base from J, leaving 4 bases between.

This rearrangement joins TRBV19 to TRBJ2-5; 8 bases align to TRBD2. This CDR3 is built from 16 residues. Germline loops: CDR1 LNHDA, CDR2 SQIVND (reference sequence). After removal of 0 bases from V and 5 bases from J, the junction contained 8 bases not matched to a gene. The CDR3 bases are TGTGCCAGTAGTATAGACTCGGGGGGGTTTAGGGAGACCCAGTACTTC. As protein: CASSIDSGGFRETQYF.

In its sample, this clone was seen a few times. This sequence joins TRBV1 and TRBJ2-1; the table names TRBD2, a call not compared with the DNA. TRBV1 is annotated as a pseudogene. This CDR3 is built from 16 residues. DNA for the CDR3: TGCACCAGCAGCAAAGCCGGGACTAGTCTCTACAATGAGCAGTTCTTC. Translated, it gives CTSSKAGTSLYNEQFF.

The J gene is TRBJ1-3, the V gene TRBV5-1; no firm D call. Germline loops: CDR1 SGHRS, CDR2 YFSETQ. V was shortened by 1 base and J by 0 bases, with 11 bases between the two germline ends. The CDR3 totals 16 residues. For the CDR3, the DNA is TGCGCCAGCAGCTTGAGAGCGGCGAACTCTGGAAACACCATATATTTT. This encodes CASSLRAANSGNTIYF.

This chain connects TRBV19 to TRBJ2-1, with 16 nucleotides matching TRBD2. The V gene end was trimmed by 5 bases and the J gene end by 9 bases; junction bases not matched to a gene: 13. Germline CDR1 reads LNHDA; CDR2 reads SQIVND (reference sequence). The CDR3 runs to 18 residues. CDR3 coding DNA: TGTGCCAGTAGTGGGGGAGAGTGGGGACTAGCGGGAGGGAGTGAGCAGTTCTTC. This translates into CASSGGEWGLAGGSEQFF.

The genes are TRBV10-3 and TRBJ1-6; D gene unclear. From germline, CDR1 is ENHRY and CDR2 SYGVKD. The CDR3 loop spans 12 amino acids. Trimming took off 7 bases at V and 10 bases at J, with 11 bases between the two ends. This CDR3 is CAIMGIRSPLHF. CDR3 DNA: TGTGCCATCATGGGCATAAGGTCACCCCTCCACTTT.

The chain has TRBV2 and TRBJ2-1; D may be TRBD2 (5 bases). Per germline, CDR1 SNHLY and CDR2 FYNNEI. This CDR3 contains 12 residues. V was cut by 9 bases and J by 8 bases, with 14 bases left in between. The CDR3 bases are TGTGCCAGTCCTAGGACTGGGGATGAGCAGTTCTTC. As protein: CASPRTGDEQFF.